This T cell receptor (beta chain) was observed in a study of T cell repertoires in aging, cancer and after chemotherapy. On the study more broadly: Six age groups, ranging from 30 or younger to 70 or older, included the donors. The whole study produced a dataset of millions of TCR reads. Clear clonal overlap appeared across healthy donor samples taken over several months to years. General observations from the study: Healthy donors lost TCR diversity with age mainly through richness, cancer patients through richness and evenness.

About this clonotype itself: The antigen remains unidentified.

The ends lost 5 bases at V and 4 bases at J; junction bases unmatched: 14. The CDR3 consists of 17 residues. The germline gives CDR1 LNHDA, CDR2 SQIVND (reference sequence). Amplification of TCR beta used genomic DNA extracted from peripheral blood. Multiplex touch-down PCR with TRB-A/B primers amplified rearranged V-D-J TRB sequences. In TCRdb, the multiplex PCR reads were re-called with MiXCR into one record per CDR3 protein. The repertoire includes about 12,000 distinct CDR3 sequences, about 25% of them detected once, and 2% to 3% sits in the top ten. This receptor was obtained from a human donor in good health. The specimen was blood. This sequence joins TRBV19 and TRBJ1-5, with 7 bases lining up with TRBD1. In nucleotides, the CDR3 is TGTGCCAGTAGTTTCCACCCTGGGGACAGATTGAATCAGCCCCAGCATTTT. Translated, it gives CASSFHPGDRLNQPQHF.